This TCR beta chain was obtained from a study of PD-L1 blockade in urothelial cancer. Sequencing used immunoSEQ multiplex PCR; TCRdb keeps in-frame clones, though not all of them. The sample holds more than 30,000 clones, around 86% seen once. The J segment lost 8 bases and the V segment lost 3 bases, leaving 12 bases of the junction unmatched. The germline gives CDR1 MDHEN, CDR2 SYDVKM. The CDR3 extends over 16 amino acids. Specimen: PBMCs, collected around atezolizumab (anti-PD-L1) treatment. This clonotype was obtained from a man in his fifties or sixties with urothelial cancer. The chain joins TRBV28 to TRBJ2-1; 8 bases match TRBD2. This chain's CDR3 is CASSFWQAPGGDEQFF. CDR3 bases: TGTGCCAGCAGTTTTTGGCAAGCACCGGGGGGGGATGAGCAGTTCTTC.